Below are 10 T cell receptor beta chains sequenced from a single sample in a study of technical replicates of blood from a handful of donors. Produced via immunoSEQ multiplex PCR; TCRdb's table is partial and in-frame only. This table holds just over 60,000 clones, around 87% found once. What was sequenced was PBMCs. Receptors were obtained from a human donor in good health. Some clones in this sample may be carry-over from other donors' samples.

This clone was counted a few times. The CDR3 sequence: CASSLVSGDQPQHF. As DNA, the CDR3 is TGTGCCAGCAGCTTAGTTTCAGGTGATCAGCCCCAGCATTTT. The J gene is TRBJ1-5, the V gene TRBV7-2; D unresolved. Germline CDR1 and CDR2: SGHTA and FQGNSA. The CDR3 has 14 residues. The V end was cut by 1 base, the J end by 5 bases, with 9 bases between.

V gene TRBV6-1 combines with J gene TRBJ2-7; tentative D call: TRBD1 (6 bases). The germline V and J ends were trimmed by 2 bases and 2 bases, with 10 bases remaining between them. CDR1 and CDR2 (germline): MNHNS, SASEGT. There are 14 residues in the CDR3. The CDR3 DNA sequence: TGTGCCAGCAGTGAAAACAAGGGGGCCTACGAGCAGTACTTC. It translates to CASSENKGAYEQYF.

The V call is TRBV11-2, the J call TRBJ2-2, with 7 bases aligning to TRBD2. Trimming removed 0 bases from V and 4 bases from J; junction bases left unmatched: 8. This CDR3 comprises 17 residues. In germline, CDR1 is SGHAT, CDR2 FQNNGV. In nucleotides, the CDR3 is TGTGCCAGCAGCTTAGACCCCAGACTAGCCGCCACCGGGGAGCTGTTTTTT. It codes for CASSLDPRLAATGELFF.

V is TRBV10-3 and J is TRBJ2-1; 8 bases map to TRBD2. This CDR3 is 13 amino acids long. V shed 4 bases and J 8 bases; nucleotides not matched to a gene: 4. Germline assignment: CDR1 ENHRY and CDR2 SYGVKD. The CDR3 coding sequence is TGTGCCATCAGTGTTAACGGGGGGGATGAGCAGTTCTTC. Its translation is CAISVNGGDEQFF.

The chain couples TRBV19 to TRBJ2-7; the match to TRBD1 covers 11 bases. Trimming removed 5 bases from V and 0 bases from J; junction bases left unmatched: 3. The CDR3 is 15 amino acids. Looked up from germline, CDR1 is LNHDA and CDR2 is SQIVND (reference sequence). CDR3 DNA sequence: TGTGCCAGTAGTCTCGGGACAGGGGGCTCCTACGAGCAGTACTTC. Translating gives CASSLGTGGSYEQYF.

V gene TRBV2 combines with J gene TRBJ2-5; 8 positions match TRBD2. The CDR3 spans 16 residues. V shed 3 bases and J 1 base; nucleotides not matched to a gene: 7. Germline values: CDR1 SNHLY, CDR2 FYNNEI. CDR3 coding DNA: TGTGCCAGCAGTGACCATAAGCGGGGGCCCCAAGAGACCCAGTACTTC. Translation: CASSDHKRGPQETQYF. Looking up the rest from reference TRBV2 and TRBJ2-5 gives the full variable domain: EPEVTQTPSHQVTQMGQEVILRCVPISNHLYFYWYRQILGQKVEFLVSFYNNEISEKSEIFDDQFSVERPDGSNFTLKIRSTKLEDSAMYFCASSDHKRGPQETQYFGPGTRLLVL.

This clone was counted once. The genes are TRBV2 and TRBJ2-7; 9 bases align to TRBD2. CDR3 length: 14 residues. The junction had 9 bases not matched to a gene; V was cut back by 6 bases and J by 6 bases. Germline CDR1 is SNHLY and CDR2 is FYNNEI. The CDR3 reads CASRPAGGPSEQYF. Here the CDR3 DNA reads TGTGCCAGCAGACCAGCGGGAGGCCCGTCCGAGCAGTACTTC.

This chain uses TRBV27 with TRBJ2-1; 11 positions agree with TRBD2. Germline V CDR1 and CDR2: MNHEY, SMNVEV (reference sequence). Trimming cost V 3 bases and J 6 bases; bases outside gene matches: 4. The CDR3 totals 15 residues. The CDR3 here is CASSLGTSGINEQFF. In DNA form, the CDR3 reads TGTGCCAGCAGTTTGGGGACTAGCGGAATCAATGAGCAGTTCTTC.

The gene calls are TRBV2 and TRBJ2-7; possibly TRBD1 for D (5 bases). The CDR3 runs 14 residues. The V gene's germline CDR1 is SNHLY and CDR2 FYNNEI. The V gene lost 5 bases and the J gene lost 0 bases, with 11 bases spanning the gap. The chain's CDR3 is CASSRQGPSYEQYF. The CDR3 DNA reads TGTGCCAGCAGTCGGCAGGGTCCCTCCTACGAGCAGTACTTC.

This CDR3 is CASSLGGFSGNTIYF. DNA for the CDR3: TGTGCCAGTAGTCTGGGGGGGTTCTCTGGAAACACCATATATTTT. The chain joins TRBV19 to TRBJ1-3; D is possibly TRBD1 (5 bases). Trimming stripped 5 bases from V and 0 bases from J, with 11 bases between. The CDR3 covers 15 residues. Germline loops: CDR1 LNHDA, CDR2 SQIVND (reference sequence).